These 20 T cell receptor beta chains originate from one sample sequenced in a study of OX40 agonist ivuxolimab in advanced cancers. TCRdb's copy holds only in-frame clones and misses some; the assay was immunoSEQ multiplex PCR. The sample lists around 90,000 clones, 91% occurring once. Sequencing was performed on CD4+ or CD8+ T cells sorted from blood, taken in a trial of the OX40 agonist ivuxolimab. Source of these receptors: an adult with an advanced solid tumor such as melanoma, head and neck, liver or kidney cancer.

The chain is built from TRBV19 and TRBJ2-3; D remains unclear. This CDR3 region has 14 residues. Trimming took off 1 base at V and 6 bases at J, with 11 bases between the two ends. Germline loops: CDR1 LNHDA, CDR2 SQIVND (reference sequence). The CDR3 DNA reads as TGTGCCAGTAGTATAGTTACCGGGCCCGATACGCAGTATTTT. Protein product: CASSIVTGPDTQYF.

The rearrangement uses TRBV15 and TRBJ2-7; D remains unclear. The germline gives CDR1 LNHNV, CDR2 YYDKDF (reference sequence). CDR3 length equals 16 residues. The V end lost 3 bases, the J end lost 6 bases, and 21 bases lay between the germline ends. In nucleotides, the CDR3 is TGTGCCACCAGCAGCCCTAATGTTCTTAGTATTGGCGAGCAGTACTTC. It translates to CATSSPNVLSIGEQYF.

CDR3 amino acids: CASSLWTGGNTEAFF. The CDR3 DNA is TGCGCCAGCAGCTTGTGGACAGGGGGCAACACTGAAGCTTTCTTT. This chain connects TRBV5-1 to TRBJ1-1; 11 positions agree with TRBD1. The CDR3 has 15 residues. Germline CDR1 is SGHRS and CDR2 is YFSETQ. Trimming at V came to 1 base and at J to 2 bases, leaving 1 base not matched to a gene.

The V and J genes are TRBV19 and TRBJ1-2; TRBD1 aligns across 9 bases. CDR1 LNHDA and CDR2 SQIVND come from the germline V gene (reference sequence). Trimming at V came to 6 bases and at J to 2 bases, leaving 4 bases not matched to a gene. This CDR3 region has 14 residues. The CDR3 spells CASRTGTGNYGYTF. CDR3 DNA sequence: TGTGCCAGTAGGACCGGGACAGGGAACTATGGCTACACCTTC.

This sequence joins TRBV7-8 and TRBJ1-2, with TRBD1 matching over 8 bases. V dropped 6 bases and J dropped 0; count of bases not matched to a gene: 6. Germline-derived CDR1 and CDR2 are SGHVS and FQNEAQ. The CDR3 runs to 15 residues. As DNA, the CDR3 is TGTGCCAGCAGGGCGACAGGGGCCTCTAACTATGGCTACACCTTC. Encoded protein: CASRATGASNYGYTF.

The J gene is TRBJ1-5, the V gene TRBV7-6; D gene uncertain. Germline CDR1 and CDR2: SGHVS and FNYEAQ. Deletions cut 5 bases from V and 5 bases from J, with 10 bases between. The CDR3 sequence is 13 residues long. The CDR3 region has the DNA TGTGCCAGCAGCCCTGAACCGTATCAGCCCCAGCATTTT. Its protein product is CASSPEPYQPQHF.

The chain uses TRBV5-1 and TRBJ2-7; 12 nucleotides agree with TRBD2. Unmatched junction bases numbered 10, after V lost 5 bases and J lost 4 bases. In germline, CDR1 is SGHRS, CDR2 YFSETQ. The CDR3 loop spans 16 amino acids. The CDR3 region has the DNA TGCGCCAGCAGTCTAACCGGGACTAGCGGGTTTTACGAGCAGTACTTC. This sequence encodes CASSLTGTSGFYEQYF.

V gene TRBV15 combines with J gene TRBJ2-7; D gene ambiguous. Between the trimmed V and J ends, which lost 0 bases and 0 bases, there was a span of 12 bases. This CDR3 comprises 16 residues. Germline V CDR1 and CDR2: LNHNV, YYDKDF (reference sequence). CDR3 bases: TGTGCCACCAGCAGAGAAGGGATTTCGAGCTCCTACGAGCAGTACTTC. This sequence encodes CATSREGISSSYEQYF. Filled out from reference TRBV15 and TRBJ2-7, the complete variable domain reads DAMVIQNPRYQVTQFGKPVTLSCSQTLNHNVMYWYQQKSSQAPKLLFHYYDKDFNNEADTPDNFQSRRPNTSFCFLDIRSPGLGDTAMYLCATSREGISSSYEQYFGPGTRLTVT.

This chain connects TRBV19 to TRBJ2-6; unclear D gene. Per germline, CDR1 LNHDA and CDR2 SQIVND (reference sequence). The CDR3 contains 12 residues. V was clipped by 9 bases and J by 0 bases, with 3 bases between them. CDR3 protein: CASSSGANVLTF. The CDR3 nucleotides are TGTGCCAGCAGCTCTGGGGCCAACGTCCTGACTTTC.

This chain connects TRBV19 to TRBJ2-4, with TRBD2 matching 9 bases. V was clipped by 4 bases and J by 5 bases; unmatched bases: 6. The CDR3 has 15 residues. Looked up from germline, CDR1 is LNHDA and CDR2 is SQIVND (reference sequence). CDR3 nucleotide sequence: TGTGCCAGTAGTAGGTTAGCTAGCGGGGAAAACATTCAGTACTTC. Translation: CASSRLASGENIQYF.

The rearrangement links TRBV10-3 to TRBJ2-5; possible D gene TRBD2, 6 bases. The V end was cut by 5 bases, the J end by 0 bases, with 13 bases between. Germline loops: CDR1 ENHRY, CDR2 SYGVKD. This CDR3 is built from 15 residues. The chain's CDR3 is CAISPDGGYQETQYF. DNA of the CDR3: TGTGCCATCAGTCCCGATGGGGGGTACCAAGAGACCCAGTACTTC.

In its sample, this clone was seen once. Here the CDR3 reads CASSFRQGASYEQYF. CDR3 nucleotides: TGTGCCAGCAGCTTTAGACAGGGGGCCTCCTACGAGCAGTACTTC. The chain combines TRBV5-4 with TRBJ2-7, with 10 nucleotides matching TRBD1. The length of the CDR3 is 15 residues. Germline V gene sequence: CDR1 SGHNT, CDR2 YYREEE (reference sequence). After removal of 2 bases from V and 0 bases from J, the junction contained 2 bases not matched to a gene.

The gene calls are TRBV5-5 and TRBJ1-2, with 8 bases that match TRBD1. The ends lost 0 bases at V and 4 bases at J; junction bases unmatched: 5. Germline lookup yields CDR1 SGHKS and CDR2 YYEKEE (reference sequence). CDR3 length: 15 residues. The CDR3 spells CASSLDNRGSYGYTF. The CDR3 DNA follows: TGTGCCAGCAGCTTGGATAACAGGGGGAGCTATGGCTACACCTTC.

The chain couples TRBV28 to TRBJ2-7; 8 bases are a match to TRBD1. CDR1 and CDR2 (germline): MDHEN, SYDVKM. The V gene end was trimmed by 6 bases and the J gene end by 2 bases; junction bases not matched to a gene: 9. This CDR3 has 15 amino acids. CDR3 bases: TGTGCCAGCAGGTCGCAGGGGGCGCAGCCCTACGAGCAGTACTTC. Translated, it gives CASRSQGAQPYEQYF.

The chain employs TRBV4-1 and TRBJ2-7; weak D call: TRBD2 (5 bases). Trimming took off 3 bases at V and 5 bases at J, with 20 bases between the two ends. Germline V CDR1 and CDR2: MGHRA, YSYEKL. The CDR3 runs to 16 residues. CDR3 DNA: TGCGCCAGCAGCCACCCAGGACTGTCCCATGGCAACGAGCAGTACTTC. This gives the protein CASSHPGLSHGNEQYF.

The rearrangement links TRBV7-2 to TRBJ2-1; TRBD1 is a possible D gene (6 bases). V lost 5 bases and J 2 bases, leaving 16 bases between the germline ends. The CDR3 loop spans 16 amino acids. Germline assignment: CDR1 SGHTA and CDR2 FQGNSA. The CDR3 DNA is TGTGCCAGCAGCAGGGGCCGGACAGCAGCCTACAATGAGCAGTTCTTC. Its translation is CASSRGRTAAYNEQFF.

This rearrangement joins TRBV14 to TRBJ1-6; a weak D match, TRBD1 (6 bases). Germline assignment: CDR1 SGHDN and CDR2 FVKESK. This CDR3 region has 14 residues. V was pared by 6 bases and J by 10 bases, with 16 bases between. CDR3 sequence reads: CASRLTGSSSPLHF. The CDR3 DNA follows: TGTGCCAGCAGGTTAACAGGGTCCTCATCACCCCTCCACTTT.

This chain uses TRBV29-1 with TRBJ2-5; D uncertain. The CDR3 extends over 15 amino acids. The V gene's germline CDR1 is SQVTM and CDR2 ANQGSEA. The V gene lost 3 bases and the J gene lost 4 bases, with 18 bases spanning the gap. The CDR3 reads CSVEFDGLHRETQYF. CDR3 DNA: TGCAGCGTTGAGTTCGATGGCCTACACAGAGAGACCCAGTACTTC.

The CDR3: CASSRHTQYF. CDR3 in DNA: TGTGCCAGCTCCCGACATACGCAGTATTTT. This sequence joins TRBV7-9 and TRBJ2-3; D is undetermined. The CDR3 loop spans 10 amino acids. V dropped 8 bases and J dropped 7 bases, with 7 bases sitting between them. Germline V gene sequence: CDR1 SEHNR, CDR2 FQNEAQ (reference sequence).

This chain joins TRBV28 and TRBJ2-7, with TRBD1 matching over 8 bases. V lost 7 bases to trimming and J lost 0 bases; unmatched junction nucleotides: 5. The CDR3 runs to 14 residues. Germline V CDR1 and CDR2: MDHEN, SYDVKM. The CDR3 region is CASTPGQASYEQYF. The CDR3 coding sequence is TGTGCCAGCACCCCGGGACAGGCCTCCTACGAGCAGTACTTC.